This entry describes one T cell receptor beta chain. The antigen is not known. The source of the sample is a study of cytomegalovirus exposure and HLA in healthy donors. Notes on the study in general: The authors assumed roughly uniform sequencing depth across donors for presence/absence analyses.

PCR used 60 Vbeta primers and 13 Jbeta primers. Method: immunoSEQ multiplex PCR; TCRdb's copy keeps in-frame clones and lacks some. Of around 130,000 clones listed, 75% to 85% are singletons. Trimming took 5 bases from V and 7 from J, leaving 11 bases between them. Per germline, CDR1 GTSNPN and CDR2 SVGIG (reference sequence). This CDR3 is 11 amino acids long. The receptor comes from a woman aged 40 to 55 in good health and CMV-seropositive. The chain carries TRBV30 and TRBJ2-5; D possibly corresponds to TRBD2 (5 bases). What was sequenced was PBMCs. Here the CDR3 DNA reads TGTGCCTGGGCCACGGCGGGGACCCAGTACTTC. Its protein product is CAWATAGTQYF.